This entry lists 9 T cell receptor beta chains sequenced from one sample in a study of cytomegalovirus exposure and HLA in healthy donors. The PCR contained 60 Vbeta and 13 Jbeta primers. TCRdb keeps only in-frame clones here, not all; method: immunoSEQ multiplex PCR. Of some 140,000 clones listed, 70% to 85% are singletons. Material for sequencing was PBMCs. The receptors originated from a middle-aged man in good health and CMV-seropositive.

This CDR3 reads CASSDETGGSGANVLTF. As DNA, the CDR3 is TGTGCCAGCAGTGACGAGACAGGGGGCTCTGGGGCCAACGTCCTGACTTTC. V and J are TRBV6-1 and TRBJ2-6; 9 bases are shared with TRBD1. Germline V gene sequence: CDR1 MNHNS, CDR2 SASEGT. The CDR3 sequence is 17 residues long. J was trimmed by 0 bases and V by 3 bases; bases with no gene match: 3.

The rearrangement joins TRBV19 to TRBJ2-1, with TRBD2 identical over 8 bases. Germline values: CDR1 LNHDA, CDR2 SQIVND (reference sequence). V trimming: 7 bases; J trimming: 6 bases; junction bases outside the gene matches: 14. This CDR3 has 16 amino acids. The CDR3 reads CASNPSGAGVGNEQFF. In nucleotides, the CDR3 is TGTGCCAGTAATCCCAGCGGAGCGGGAGTGGGCAATGAGCAGTTCTTC.

This chain connects TRBV7-6 to TRBJ2-1; the match to TRBD2 covers 8 bases. Unmatched junction bases numbered 2, after V lost 2 bases and J lost 8 bases. This CDR3 contains 13 residues. Looked up from germline, CDR1 is SGHVS and CDR2 is FNYEAQ. The CDR3 spells CASSLLAGDEQFF. The CDR3 DNA sequence: TGTGCCAGCAGCTTACTAGCGGGCGATGAGCAGTTCTTC. Full variable domain (outside the CDR3, taken from reference TRBV7-6 and TRBJ2-1): GAGVSQSPRYKVTKRGQDVALRCDPISGHVSLYWYRQALGQGPEFLTYFNYEAQQDKSGLPNDRFSAERPEGSISTLTIQRTEQRDSAMYRCASSLLAGDEQFFGPGTRLTVL.

V is TRBV6-5 and J is TRBJ2-2; unclear D gene. The V end lost 8 bases, the J end lost 3 bases, and 10 bases lay between the germline ends. Looked up from germline, CDR1 is MNHEY and CDR2 is SVGAGI. The CDR3 totals 13 residues. Here the CDR3 DNA reads TGTGCCAGCTGGCAAACCTACACCGGGGAGCTGTTTTTT. Amino acids: CASWQTYTGELFF.

The chain has TRBV5-1 and TRBJ1-4; D is perhaps TRBD1 (6 bases). The CDR3 spans 16 residues. Germline assignment: CDR1 SGHRS and CDR2 YFSETQ. Trimming took off 3 bases at V and 8 bases at J, with 20 bases between the two ends. The CDR3 region is CASSWGNWGRQEKLFF. The CDR3 nucleotides read TGCGCCAGCAGCTGGGGTAATTGGGGGCGGCAGGAAAAACTGTTTTTT. Full variable domain (rest looked up from reference TRBV5-1 and TRBJ1-4): KAGVTQTPRYLIKTRGQQVTLSCSPISGHRSVSWYQQTPGQGLQFLFEYFSETQRNKGNFPGRFSGRQFSNSRSEMNVSTLELGDSALYLCASSWGNWGRQEKLFFGSGTQLSVL.

There are a few counts of this clone. The J gene is TRBJ2-3, the V gene TRBV12-5; possibly TRBD1 for D (6 bases). CDR3 length equals 18 residues. Trimming cost V 1 base and J 0 bases, with 17 bases left between them. Germline-derived CDR1 and CDR2 are LGHNT and FRNRAP. This CDR3 is CASGLGRTYRVSTDTQYF. The CDR3, as DNA: TGTGCTAGTGGTTTGGGCCGTACTTACAGGGTTAGCACAGATACGCAGTATTTT.

The chain carries TRBV28 and TRBJ2-7; 7 nucleotides match TRBD1. V lost 6 bases, J lost 2 bases, and 7 bases stayed unmatched. Germline CDR1 is MDHEN and CDR2 is SYDVKM. The CDR3 loop spans 14 amino acids. This chain's CDR3 is CASRSTGNPYEQYF. CDR3 sequence (DNA): TGTGCCAGCAGATCGACAGGGAACCCCTACGAGCAGTACTTC.

The chain carries TRBV9 and TRBJ2-3, with 12 bases matching TRBD2. Germline V lookup: CDR1 SGDLS, CDR2 YYNGEE. J lost 7 bases, V lost 0 bases, and 15 bases had no gene match. The CDR3 runs 19 residues. Here the CDR3 DNA reads TGTGCCAGCAGCGTAGAACTAGCGGGAGGATTCGTTGCAGGCTATACGCAGTATTTT. Translation: CASSVELAGGFVAGYTQYF.

The chain uses TRBV6-1 and TRBJ2-2; maybe TRBD1 (5 bases). Germline V CDR1 and CDR2: MNHNS, SASEGT. Trimming cost V 11 bases and J 5 bases, with 18 bases left between them. The CDR3 has 14 amino acids. DNA of the CDR3: TGTGCCCACCAGGCAGGGCTAGGAACCGGGGAGCTGTTTTTT. Amino acids: CAHQAGLGTGELFF.